This T cell receptor (beta chain) was sequenced for a study of T-cell memory formation after mild COVID-19 (dated by TCRdb to the early 2020s). Context from the whole study: TCR sequence clusters from the two donors were found to be largely donor specific. Longitudinal TCRalpha and TCRbeta repertoire sequencing tracked T-cell clones expanding and contracting after mild COVID-19 in two donors. Two young, previously healthy adult volunteers made up the cohort, one male and one female. General study outcomes and caveats: From day 15 to 85, contracting clones showed balanced CD4/CD8 phenotypes, whereas a second wave of clones that expanded from day 15 to 37 leaned towards CD4+. Contracting CD4+ clones appeared mostly in the CM and EM memory subsets, whereas CD8+ clones were enriched in EMRA. The study included only two mild cases, and larger cohorts that include severe cases with pre-infection samples were judged to be necessary. Some responding clones were found in pre-infection memory, which suggests that pre-existing cross-reactive memory T cells took part in the SARS-CoV-2 response. Whether the second-wave clones peaking on day 37 were SARS-CoV-2 specific was not confirmed.

This clonotype was observed many times. Its antigen remains undetermined. No per-base quality is available; no much larger clone lies one base away. Ficoll-Paque density gradient centrifugation was the method used to isolate PBMCs. Sequencing used an Illumina NovaSeq 6000. cDNA libraries for TCRalpha and TCRbeta were prepared by 5'RACE using constant-segment primers, with sample barcodes and unique molecular identifiers added. Trizol reagent was used to extract RNA from every sample. The libraries were amplified in two PCR steps, and the second step added a second sample barcode and Illumina TruSeq adapters. The libraries were sequenced on an Illumina NovaSeq using 2 x 150 bp paired-end reads. As for the original processing: The reads were demultiplexed and collapsed into UMI-guided consensus sequences using migec v1.2.7. With mixcr v2.1.11, UMI consensuses were aligned to TRA and TRB V and J templates and assembled into clonotypes. Expanded or contracted clonotypes were those called significant by both edgeR and NoisET, with noise models trained on biological replicates. edgeR calls used a false discovery rate-adjusted p below 0.01 and a log2 fold-change threshold of 1. As an exploratory analysis of dynamics, max-normalized trajectories of the 1000 most abundant clonotypes were examined by PCA with hierarchical clustering. Separately sequenced CD4+ and CD8+ repertoires were used to assign the CD4 or CD8 phenotype of responding clones. TCRdb passed the public sequencing reads through fastp at Q25 and MiXCR, retaining productive beta sequences. Each CDR3 protein gets just one entry, which takes the most common genes and DNA from the rows behind it. TCRdb's processing, not the authors', yielded these V and J calls. In this sample the table shows around 300,000 distinct CDR3 sequences, roughly 13% of which occur a single time. Together, the top ten hold 22% of the sample.

Sample: PBMCs or a T cell subset sorted from them (not recorded which). The receptor comes from a man in his late teens or twenties who had mild COVID-19 (a few samples of this study predate the infection). The sample titles of this study are shuffled in the database, so cell type and time point are left out; the donor was told from shared clones.

The sequenced DNA is TGTGCCAGCAGCTTGGCTCCTAGCGGGGGAAATGAGCAGTTCTTC. Translation gives CASSLAPSGGNEQFF. Here the chain combines TRBV5-6 and TRBJ2-1; 10 central nucleotides agree with TRBD2. V has 0 bases trimmed and J has 7 bases trimmed; junction bases matching no gene number 4. CDR1 and CDR2, per the germline V gene, are SGHDT and YYEEEE. Spanning cysteine to phenylalanine, the CDR3 consists of 15 amino acids. Of the read, only the CDR3 DNA is kept; its 45 bases are in frame from base 1.